A single sample is the source of the 24 T cell receptor beta chains below, sequenced in a study of cytomegalovirus exposure and HLA in healthy donors. Researchers ran the PCR with 60 Vbeta and 13 Jbeta primers. Data came from immunoSEQ multiplex PCR; TCRdb stores just in-frame clones and leaves some out. Seen here are around 300,000 clones, just over 70% observed once, and the top ten hold under 2.5%. Source material: PBMCs. The source of these receptors is a female donor in good health and CMV-seronegative.

This clone was found a few times. The chain links TRBV28 to TRBJ2-1; TRBD2 agrees at 11 bases. CDR3 length: 13 amino acids. In germline, CDR1 is MDHEN, CDR2 SYDVKM. J lost 9 bases, V lost 6 bases, and 4 bases had no gene match. Here the CDR3 reads CASRLAGVFEQFF. For the CDR3, the DNA is TGTGCCAGCAGACTAGCGGGAGTGTTTGAGCAGTTCTTC.

This chain uses TRBV7-9 with TRBJ2-5; D is perhaps TRBD2 (6 bases). Germline loops: CDR1 SEHNR, CDR2 FQNEAQ (reference sequence). V dropped 5 bases and J dropped 5 bases, with 21 bases sitting between them. The CDR3 is made up of 16 amino acids. CDR3 in DNA: TGTGCCAGCAGCGGCTACGGGAGCGCGGGTGGCGAGACCCAGTACTTC. The encoded protein is CASSGYGSAGGETQYF.

This sequence joins TRBV6-1 and TRBJ1-3; D unclear. Germline V CDR1 and CDR2: MNHNS, SASEGT. This CDR3 contains 15 residues. The V and J ends lost 10 bases and 2 bases respectively, with 18 bases between them. Here the CDR3 reads CATQRLANAGNTIYF. The CDR3 bases are TGTGCCACCCAGCGTTTAGCAAATGCTGGAAACACCATATATTTT.

About this clone itself: A junction end diverges from the germline sequence, so it may reflect a read error. The CDR3 here is CASTSTGGSHEQYF. The CDR3 region has the DNA TGTGCCAGCACCTCGACAGGGGGCTCCCACGAGCAGTACTTC. V is TRBV25-1 and J is TRBJ2-7, with 10 bases matching TRBD1. Germline V lookup: CDR1 MGHDK, CDR2 SYGVNS. CDR3 length: 14 amino acids.

The chain carries TRBV5-6 and TRBJ2-7; the D gene is possibly TRBD1 (6 bases). Germline lookup yields CDR1 SGHDT and CDR2 YYEEEE. The length of the CDR3 is 14 residues. Trimming removed 4 bases at V and 4 bases at J, with 15 bases between. CDR3: CASSDPVRGYEQYF. The CDR3 DNA follows: TGTGCCAGCAGCGACCCCGTCAGGGGTTACGAGCAGTACTTC.

The chain carries TRBV6-1 and TRBJ2-7; D remains ambiguous. Germline V lookup: CDR1 MNHNS, CDR2 SASEGT. V dropped 6 bases and J dropped 2 bases, with 11 bases sitting between them. The CDR3 spans 13 residues. The CDR3 is CASSRRQPYEQYF. The DNA of the CDR3 is TGTGCCAGCAGCCGGCGGCAGCCCTACGAGCAGTACTTC.

Only a few counts were recorded for this clone. This chain links TRBV29-1 with TRBJ2-5; D gene uncertain. The J call is uncertain, as TRBJ2-7 better fits the DNA end. Germline V gene lookup returns CDR1 SQVTM and CDR2 ANQGSEA. The CDR3 covers 12 residues. The CDR3: CSAGASSYEQYF. The DNA for the CDR3 is TGCAGCGCCGGAGCTTCCTCCTACGAGCAGTACTTC.

The chain couples TRBV5-1 to TRBJ1-2; perhaps TRBD1 as D (6 bases). The germline V gene has CDR1 SGHRS and CDR2 YFSETQ. The germline V and J ends were trimmed by 1 base and 13 bases, with 20 bases remaining between them. The CDR3 covers 14 residues. CDR3 sequence (DNA): TGCGCCAGCAGCTTGCTTCAAGGGGGTGGGCTAGCCACCTTC. This sequence encodes CASSLLQGGGLATF.

The chain joins TRBV6-4 to TRBJ1-1; no clear D. The CDR3 consists of 13 residues. With 6 bases removed from V and 0 bases from J, the gap between germline ends came to 8 bases. Germline loops: CDR1 MRHNA, CDR2 SNTAGT. CDR3 bases: TGTGCCAGCAGGACGGGGATGAACACTGAAGCTTTCTTT. This encodes CASRTGMNTEAFF.

This chain links TRBV18 with TRBJ1-3; no clear D gene. Germline V gives CDR1 KGHSH, CDR2 LQKENI. The V end was cut by 6 bases, the J end by 0 bases, with 18 bases between. The CDR3 runs to 17 residues. Here the CDR3 DNA reads TGTGCCAGCTCCCGCAATTTCGACGGGAGCTCTGGAAACACCATATATTTT. Amino acid sequence: CASSRNFDGSSGNTIYF.

V and J are TRBV5-4 and TRBJ2-1, with 12 bases fitting TRBD2. The CDR3 is made up of 18 amino acids. The trim removed 9 bases at V and 0 bases at J, leaving 13 bases unmatched. Germline assignment: CDR1 SGHNT and CDR2 YYREEE (reference sequence). The CDR3 DNA follows: TGTGCCACCCGAGTTGGACTAGCGGGGTCCAGCTCCTACAATGAGCAGTTCTTC. Translation: CATRVGLAGSSSYNEQFF. The whole variable domain, remainder taken from reference TRBV5-4 and TRBJ2-1, is ETGVTQSPTHLIKTRGQQVTLRCSSQSGHNTVSWYQQALGQGPQFIFQYYREEENGRGNFPPRFSGLQFPNYSSELNVNALELDDSALYLCATRVGLAGSSSYNEQFFGPGTRLTVL.

The CDR3 reads CASGAGYEQYF. DNA of the CDR3: TGTGCCAGTGGGGCGGGGTACGAGCAGTACTTC. The chain employs TRBV2 and TRBJ2-5; the D gene is possibly TRBD2 (6 bases). Judging by the DNA end, TRBJ2-7 fits better; the J call may be wrong. The CDR3 has 11 amino acids. Germline V gene data show CDR1 as SNHLY and CDR2 as FYNNEI.

The V call is TRBV18, the J call TRBJ2-7, with 11 nucleotides matching TRBD1. This CDR3 is built from 15 residues. The trim removed 4 bases at V and 0 bases at J, leaving 2 bases unmatched. Germline V gene sequence: CDR1 KGHSH, CDR2 LQKENI. Written as DNA, the CDR3 is TGTGCCAGCTCACGGGGACAGGGGGTCTCCTACGAGCAGTACTTC. It encodes CASSRGQGVSYEQYF.

This clone was seen a handful of times. V is TRBV9 and J is TRBJ1-4; 7 nucleotides match TRBD1. V trimming: 0 bases; J trimming: 4 bases; junction bases outside the gene matches: 6. The CDR3 has 16 residues. The germline V gene encodes CDR1 SGDLS and CDR2 YYNGEE. The CDR3 DNA reads TGTGCCAGCAGCGTAGGGAAGGGACAGATTAATGAAAAACTGTTTTTT. Amino acids: CASSVGKGQINEKLFF.

Details on this clone: Germline is not matched at one junction end, which may reflect a read error. V and J are TRBV7-9 and TRBJ2-7; D gene uncertain. CDR3 size: 14 residues. The germline CDR1 and CDR2 sequences are SEHNR and FQNEAQ (reference sequence). The CDR3 coding sequence is TGTTCCAGCAGCCTGATACTCCTTCCTGGCGAGCAGTACTTC. This gives the protein CSSSLILLPGEQYF.

The J gene is TRBJ2-1, the V gene TRBV2; 10 bases agree with TRBD2. The CDR3 runs to 22 residues. With V trimmed by 7 bases and J by 7 bases, 31 bases remained unmatched. Germline CDR1 SNHLY, CDR2 FYNNEI. This chain's CDR3 is CASNGDANGLAGALGYANEQFF. The CDR3 DNA follows: TGTGCCAGCAATGGTGATGCTAATGGGCTAGCGGGGGCGCTAGGCTATGCGAATGAGCAGTTCTTC.

This chain connects TRBV6-4 to TRBJ2-3; tentative D call: TRBD1 (6 bases). Trimming cost V 3 bases and J 0 bases, with 16 bases left between them. The germline V gene encodes CDR1 MRHNA and CDR2 SNTAGT. The CDR3 is 17 residues long. CDR3 coding DNA: TGTGCCAGCAGTGAGGAAACAGGGACGTCTAGCACAGATACGCAGTATTTT. Translating it yields CASSEETGTSSTDTQYF.

This clone showed up just a few times. J is TRBJ2-2 and V is TRBV6-5, with a weak D call TRBD2 (5 bases). There are 14 residues in the CDR3. CDR1 is MNHEY, CDR2 SVGAGI, per germline. V was cut by 4 bases and J by 7 bases, with 13 bases left in between. The CDR3 sequence: CASSSFEGNGELFF. As DNA, the CDR3 is TGTGCCAGCAGTTCCTTCGAGGGTAACGGGGAGCTGTTTTTT.

The V call is TRBV7-9, the J call TRBJ2-7; 13 bases are a match to TRBD2. The CDR3 runs 16 residues. Germline assignment: CDR1 SEHNR and CDR2 FQNEAQ (reference sequence). The J segment lost 2 bases and the V segment lost 2 bases, leaving 3 bases of the junction unmatched. In DNA, the CDR3 is TGTGCCAGCAGCTTAAGACTAGCGGGAGGCGCCTACGAGCAGTACTTC. Translated: CASSLRLAGGAYEQYF.

This sequence joins TRBV23-1 and TRBJ1-5; no firm D call. TRBV23-1 falls under the ORF class, with uncertain function. This CDR3 is 12 amino acids long. Trimming shortened V by 4 bases and J by 8 bases, and 9 bases separated the two germline ends. CDR3 in DNA: TGCGCCAGCAGTCGATCAGGAGAGCCCCAGCATTTT. Translation: CASSRSGEPQHF.

This clone appeared once. The V and J genes are TRBV9 and TRBJ1-1; TRBD1 matches at 10 bases. The V gene's germline CDR1 is SGDLS and CDR2 YYNGEE. The V gene end was trimmed by 6 bases and the J gene end by 10 bases; junction bases not matched to a gene: 9. The CDR3 totals 13 residues. The CDR3 DNA reads TGTGCCAGCAAAGGACAGGGGGTATCCTCAGCTTTCTTT. Encoded protein: CASKGQGVSSAFF. The variable domain in full, with the rest retrieved from reference TRBV9 and TRBJ1-1, is DSGVTQTPKHLITATGQRVTLRCSPRSGDLSVYWYQQSLDQGLQFLIQYYNGEERAKGNILERFSAQQFPDLHSELNLSSLELGDSALYFCASKGQGVSSAFFGQGTRLTVV.

The V and J genes are TRBV7-9 and TRBJ2-7; 7 nucleotides agree with TRBD2. This CDR3 is 14 amino acids long. Germline CDR1 SEHNR, CDR2 FQNEAQ (reference sequence). V gave up 5 bases and J gave up 3 bases; unmatched junction bases: 7. CDR3 in amino acids: CASSLSGTNYEQYF. CDR3 bases: TGTGCCAGCAGCCTGAGCGGGACCAACTACGAGCAGTACTTC.

The CDR3 bases are TGTGCCAGCAGGGATAGCGGAAGGGCAGATACGCAGTATTTT. Encoded protein: CASRDSGRADTQYF. The V call is TRBV6-1, the J call TRBJ2-3, with a weak D call TRBD2 (6 bases). Germline-derived CDR1 and CDR2 are MNHNS and SASEGT. V was clipped by 6 bases and J by 4 bases, with 14 bases between them. The CDR3 length is 14 residues.

The chain recombines TRBV10-3 with TRBJ2-7; 10 nucleotides match TRBD2. Germline V gives CDR1 ENHRY, CDR2 SYGVKD. The CDR3 loop spans 18 amino acids. Trimming at V came to 5 bases and at J to 4 bases, leaving 17 bases not matched to a gene. CDR3: CAISPFGGLAGVLYEQYF. DNA for the CDR3: TGTGCCATCAGTCCGTTCGGGGGGCTAGCGGGAGTACTTTACGAGCAGTACTTC.